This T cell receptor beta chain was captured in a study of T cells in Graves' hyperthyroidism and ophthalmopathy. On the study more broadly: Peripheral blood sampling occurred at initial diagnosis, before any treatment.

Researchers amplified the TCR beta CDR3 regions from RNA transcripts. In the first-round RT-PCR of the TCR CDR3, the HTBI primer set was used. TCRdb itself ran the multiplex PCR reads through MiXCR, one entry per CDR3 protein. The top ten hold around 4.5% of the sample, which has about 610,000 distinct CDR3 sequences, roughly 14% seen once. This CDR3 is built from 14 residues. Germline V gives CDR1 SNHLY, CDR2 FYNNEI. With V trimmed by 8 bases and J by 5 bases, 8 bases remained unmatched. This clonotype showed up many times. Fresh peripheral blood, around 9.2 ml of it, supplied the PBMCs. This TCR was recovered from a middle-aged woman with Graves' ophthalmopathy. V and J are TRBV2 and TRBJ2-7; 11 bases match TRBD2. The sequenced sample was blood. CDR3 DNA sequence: TGTGCCAGCCAACTAGCGGGAGTTCTTAACGAGCAGTACTTC. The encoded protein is CASQLAGVLNEQYF.